These 25 T cell receptor beta chains were all obtained from the same sample, sequenced in a study of CD8 T cells in Susac syndrome. The RNA, about 0.5 to 1 ug, was put through reverse transcription using random hexamers. TCRdb reprocessed the immunoSEQ multiplex PCR reads via MiXCR and lists one record per CDR3 protein. The table records under 250,000 distinct CDR3 sequences, 93% of them present only once. The material sequenced was CD4+ T cells from PBMCs. The receptor source for this set is a human donor with multiple sclerosis.

V is TRBV6-1 and J is TRBJ2-1, with D possibly being TRBD1 (5 bases). In germline, CDR1 is MNHNS, CDR2 SASEGT. The length of the CDR3 is 16 residues. Trimming removed 2 bases at V and 6 bases at J, with 17 bases between. The CDR3 reads CASSEQGPGSSNEQFF. The CDR3 bases are TGTGCCAGCAGTGAACAGGGCCCCGGTTCGTCCAATGAGCAGTTCTTC.

This clonotype was detected only once. CDR3 DNA sequence: TGTGCCAGCAGCCTTCACAGGGGTGGCTACACCTTC. Its protein is CASSLHRGGYTF. The chain is built from TRBV7-2 and TRBJ1-2, with TRBD1 matching 7 bases. In germline, CDR1 is SGHTA, CDR2 FQGNSA. The CDR3 has 12 amino acids. After removal of 5 bases from V and 7 bases from J, the junction contained 4 bases not matched to a gene.

The chain uses TRBV20-1 and TRBJ2-5; TRBD1 might be the D (6 bases). Trimming pared 4 bases from V and 3 bases from J, leaving 15 bases between. Germline V gives CDR1 DFQATT, CDR2 SNEGSKA (reference sequence). This CDR3 region has 14 residues. As DNA, the CDR3 is TGCAGTGCTACCCCCGGACAGATAGAAGAGACCCAGTACTTC. Its translation: CSATPGQIEETQYF.

This clonotype was recorded once. The chain couples TRBV7-9 to TRBJ2-2; 9 bases match TRBD2. The CDR3 consists of 19 residues. Germline V gene data show CDR1 as SEHNR and CDR2 as FQNEAQ (reference sequence). The V and J ends lost 2 bases and 0 bases, in that order; junction bases with no gene match: 10. The CDR3 protein is CASSLREAGGKANTGELFF. The DNA for the CDR3 is TGTGCCAGCAGCTTACGGGAAGCGGGAGGAAAGGCGAACACCGGGGAGCTGTTTTTT.

The rearrangement uses TRBV6-5 and TRBJ1-3; 10 bases align to TRBD1. There are 19 residues in the CDR3. V lost 0 bases and J lost 2; bases outside the gene matches: 10. CDR1 MNHEY and CDR2 SVGAGI come from the germline V gene. The chain's CDR3 is CASSYSMYSGTGAGNTIYF. In DNA form, the CDR3 reads TGTGCCAGCAGTTACTCGATGTATTCCGGGACAGGGGCTGGAAACACCATATATTTT.

The chain combines TRBV20-1 with TRBJ2-3; TRBD2 agrees at 16 bases. The CDR3 has 15 amino acids. V lost 1 base and J lost 11; bases outside the gene matches: 6. Per germline, CDR1 DFQATT and CDR2 SNEGSKA (reference sequence). This chain's CDR3 is CSARGSGTSGRVQYF. The CDR3 nucleotides are TGCAGTGCTAGAGGCTCCGGGACTAGCGGGAGGGTGCAGTATTTT.

This chain joins TRBV2 and TRBJ1-2; D remains unclear. Trimming took 6 bases from V and 8 from J, leaving 13 bases between them. There are 12 residues in the CDR3. Germline assignment: CDR1 SNHLY and CDR2 FYNNEI. CDR3 nucleotides: TGTGCCAGCAGCGTGGGCAGCGGGGGCTACACCTTC. Residues: CASSVGSGGYTF. Full variable domain (remainder filled in from reference TRBV2 and TRBJ1-2): EPEVTQTPSHQVTQMGQEVILRCVPISNHLYFYWYRQILGQKVEFLVSFYNNEISEKSEIFDDQFSVERPDGSNFTLKIRSTKLEDSAMYFCASSVGSGGYTFGSGTRLTVV.

The chain combines TRBV15 with TRBJ2-1; no firm D call. The V gene lost 5 bases and the J gene lost 4 bases, with 9 bases spanning the gap. CDR1 and CDR2 from the germline V gene are LNHNV and YYDKDF (reference sequence). The CDR3 covers 13 residues. CDR3 nucleotides: TGTGCCACCAGCCTACAGTCTTACAATGAGCAGTTCTTC. It is translated as CATSLQSYNEQFF.

V and J are TRBV6-5 and TRBJ1-2; possibly TRBD1 for D (6 bases). The CDR3 is 13 amino acids. The germline V gene encodes CDR1 MNHEY and CDR2 SVGAGI. Trimming removed 5 bases from V and 4 bases from J, with 11 bases in between. The CDR3 here is CASSPRTVYGYTF. DNA of the CDR3: TGTGCCAGCAGTCCCAGGACAGTCTATGGCTACACCTTC.

In DNA, the CDR3 is TGTGCCAGCAGTTATTTCAGGAGCTCCTACGAGCAGTACTTC. Its protein is CASSYFRSSYEQYF. The chain recombines TRBV6-5 with TRBJ2-7; D is undetermined. Trimming removed 3 bases from V and 0 bases from J, with 9 bases in between. This CDR3 spans 14 amino acids. Germline values: CDR1 MNHEY, CDR2 SVGAGI.

The chain joins TRBV19 to TRBJ2-1; tentatively, D is TRBD1 (5 bases). Germline CDR1 and CDR2: LNHDA and SQIVND (reference sequence). V was pared by 3 bases and J by 8 bases, with 14 bases between. This CDR3 is built from 14 residues. The CDR3 DNA sequence: TGTGCCAGTAGTATCCCCAGGGTCAATGATGAGCAGTTCTTC. Amino acids: CASSIPRVNDEQFF.

V and J are TRBV5-1 and TRBJ2-5, with 10 positions matching TRBD1. V lost 4 bases to trimming and J lost 6 bases; unmatched junction nucleotides: 9. From germline, CDR1 is SGHRS and CDR2 YFSETQ. The CDR3 contains 15 residues. The CDR3 DNA follows: TGCGCCAGCAGCAGCGGGACAGGGGCGGTACAGACCCAGTACTTC. Protein sequence: CASSSGTGAVQTQYF.

The J gene is TRBJ1-4, the V gene TRBV5-1; D remains unclear. Trimming shortened V by 4 bases and J by 4 bases, and 14 bases separated the two germline ends. The CDR3 has 15 amino acids. Germline values: CDR1 SGHRS, CDR2 YFSETQ. The CDR3 loop reads CASSNGRYVNEKLFF. The CDR3 coding sequence is TGCGCCAGCAGCAACGGCCGATACGTTAATGAAAAACTGTTTTTT.

The chain combines TRBV28 with TRBJ2-1; 8 bases fit TRBD2. The junction had 5 bases not matched to a gene; V was cut back by 5 bases and J by 5 bases. CDR3 length equals 14 residues. The germline gives CDR1 MDHEN, CDR2 SYDVKM. CDR3 DNA sequence: TGTGCCAGCAGTCCCCCGGGAGGGCACAATGAGCAGTTCTTC. The encoded protein is CASSPPGGHNEQFF.

The gene calls are TRBV5-4 and TRBJ1-4, with a possible D match to TRBD1 (5 bases). The CDR3 is made up of 14 amino acids. V lost 4 bases and J 4 bases, leaving 11 bases between the germline ends. Germline V gives CDR1 SGHNT, CDR2 YYREEE (reference sequence). In nucleotides, the CDR3 is TGTGCCAGCAGCACCGGGGGGTATAATGAAAAACTGTTTTTT. Translated: CASSTGGYNEKLFF.

The gene calls are TRBV30 and TRBJ2-7, with 9 nucleotides matching TRBD1. Trimming took 1 base from V and 3 from J; bases not matched to a gene: 16. Per germline, CDR1 GTSNPN and CDR2 SVGIG (reference sequence). This CDR3 has 18 amino acids. The CDR3, as DNA: TGTGCCTGGAGTGCCTCTTACCCCTGGAGACAGGGGGGCTACGAGCAGTACGTC. As protein: CAWSASYPWRQGGYEQYV.

The chain has TRBV19 and TRBJ1-1; 9 bases match TRBD1. The CDR3 loop spans 15 amino acids. After removal of 6 bases from V and 1 base from J, the junction contained 6 bases not matched to a gene. Germline V gives CDR1 LNHDA, CDR2 SQIVND (reference sequence). In DNA form, the CDR3 reads TGTGCCAGTAGCCACAGGGACAGGGCGAACACTGAAGCTTTCTTT. It yields the protein CASSHRDRANTEAFF.

The rearrangement joins TRBV9 to TRBJ1-2, with D possibly TRBD1 on 5 matching bases. V was trimmed by 3 bases and J by 4 bases, leaving 16 bases between them. The CDR3 runs 15 residues. The germline gives CDR1 SGDLS, CDR2 YYNGEE. The CDR3 is CASSARDDQVYGYTF. The CDR3, as DNA: TGTGCCAGCAGCGCCCGGGACGACCAGGTCTATGGCTACACCTTC. The complete variable domain, with remaining parts taken from reference TRBV9 and TRBJ1-2, reads DSGVTQTPKHLITATGQRVTLRCSPRSGDLSVYWYQQSLDQGLQFLIQYYNGEERAKGNILERFSAQQFPDLHSELNLSSLELGDSALYFCASSARDDQVYGYTFGSGTRLTVV.

The chain is built from TRBV6-5 and TRBJ1-1; 8 nucleotides line up with TRBD1. CDR1 and CDR2 (germline): MNHEY, SVGAGI. V shed 4 bases, J shed 4 bases, and the junction held 5 bases outside the gene matches. The CDR3 extends over 14 amino acids. CDR3 bases: TGTGCCAGCAGTTTCGGACAGGGTACCACTGAAGCTTTCTTT. It specifies CASSFGQGTTEAFF.

The genes are TRBV7-2 and TRBJ2-4; D call uncertain. The germline V and J ends were trimmed by 5 bases and 0 bases, with 14 bases remaining between them. The CDR3 has 16 residues. Germline V gene sequence: CDR1 SGHTA, CDR2 FQGNSA. The CDR3 DNA reads TGTGCCAGCAGCCACGGTGGATTACTAGCCAAAAACATTCAGTACTTC. As protein: CASSHGGLLAKNIQYF.

As regards this clonotype: An end of the junction does not agree with germline; a read error may underlie this. CDR3 residues: CASTLGGPNTEAFF. In DNA, the CDR3 is TGTGCCAGCACCTTAGGGGGACCGAACACTGAAGCTTTCTTT. The chain combines TRBV11-1 with TRBJ1-1, with a possible D match to TRBD1 (6 bases). In germline, CDR1 is SGHAT, CDR2 FQDESV (reference sequence). The CDR3 length is 14 residues.

This chain links TRBV6-1 with TRBJ1-4; 10 bases fit TRBD1. The CDR3 sequence is 16 residues long. The V and J ends lost 0 bases and 4 bases, in that order; junction bases with no gene match: 2. Germline assignment: CDR1 MNHNS and CDR2 SASEGT. The CDR3 bases are TGTGCCAGCAGTGAAGCGACAGGGGGCCGTAATGAAAAACTGTTTTTT. It is translated as CASSEATGGRNEKLFF.

V usage is TRBV5-4 and J usage is TRBJ1-6; D possibly corresponds to TRBD1 (5 bases). V gave up 1 base and J gave up 5 bases, with 13 bases separating them. The CDR3 is 16 residues long. Germline CDR1 SGHNT, CDR2 YYREEE (reference sequence). CDR3 loop: CASSLIPGRHNSPLHF. The CDR3 DNA reads TGTGCCAGCAGCTTGATCCCGGGACGCCATAATTCACCCCTCCACTTT.

The V and J genes are TRBV18 and TRBJ2-7, with D possibly being TRBD2 (6 bases). The CDR3 covers 13 residues. The germline CDR1 and CDR2 sequences are KGHSH and LQKENI. V gave up 0 bases and J gave up 4 bases, with 7 bases separating them. Here the CDR3 reads CASSPPGRYEQYF. In DNA, the CDR3 is TGTGCCAGCTCACCACCGGGGAGGTACGAGCAGTACTTC.

The chain employs TRBV7-9 and TRBJ1-5; no definite D call. The CDR3 is made up of 13 amino acids. The V end was cut by 0 bases, the J end by 6 bases, with 6 bases between. Looked up from germline, CDR1 is SEHNR and CDR2 is FQNEAQ (reference sequence). The CDR3 is CASSLAVSQPQHF. The CDR3 DNA is TGTGCCAGCAGCTTAGCTGTGAGTCAGCCCCAGCATTTT.